This T cell receptor beta chain derives from a study of OX40 agonist ivuxolimab in advanced cancers. Turning to the study itself: The patients received agonistic anti-OX40 (CD134) antibody ivuxolimab. The study enrolled dose-escalation patients with hepatocellular carcinoma, melanoma, renal cell or head and neck cancer. Findings of the study overall: The average count of expanded clones was higher among CD8+ T cells than among CD4+. At doses 0.1 to 3.0 mg/kg, CD4+ and CD8+ clones expanded.

CDR1 and CDR2 (germline): SGDLS, YYNGEE. The length of the CDR3 is 15 residues. V lost 3 bases and J lost 4; bases outside the gene matches: 6. About this clone: Its specificity is unknown.

Repertoires were generated with immunoSEQ multiplex PCR, while TCRdb's copy carries only in-frame clones and drops some. The data hold about 130,000 clones, with approximately 90% observed a single time. The chain couples TRBV9 to TRBJ1-1; the match to TRBD1 covers 10 bases. The sequence derives from an adult with an advanced solid tumor such as melanoma, head and neck, liver or kidney cancer. Material: CD4+ or CD8+ T cells sorted from blood, obtained in a trial of the OX40 agonist ivuxolimab. CDR3 DNA sequence: TGTGCCAGCAGCGAGACAGGGGGCTCAGGCACTGAAGCTTTCTTT. Translation: CASSETGGSGTEAFF. The whole variable domain, remainder taken from reference TRBV9 and TRBJ1-1, is DSGVTQTPKHLITATGQRVTLRCSPRSGDLSVYWYQQSLDQGLQFLIQYYNGEERAKGNILERFSAQQFPDLHSELNLSSLELGDSALYFCASSETGGSGTEAFFGQGTRLTVV.